A single T cell receptor (beta chain) is shown here with its context. The table came from immunoSEQ multiplex PCR; TCRdb's copy has only in-frame clones and leaves some out. The table lists hundreds of thousands of clones, 85% to 95% of them singletons. The CDR3 is made up of 15 amino acids. These data are taken from a study of shared T cell receptors in the human thymus. The V gene is TRBV12-2, the J gene TRBJ2-3; TRBD2 reflects the table's D call only, with no check against the DNA. TRBV12-2 is assigned pseudogene status. Sequencing was performed on thymocytes. The sequence was obtained from a human donor. The CDR3 bases are TGTGCAAGTCGCCACGGGACTAGGGGCGCAGATACGCAGTATTTT. Amino acid sequence: CASRHGTRGADTQYF.